The 26 T cell receptor beta chains listed next were all sequenced from one sample in a study of patients and donors after allogeneic stem cell transplantation. TCRdb reprocessed the RT-PCR reads via MiXCR and lists one record per CDR3 protein. Of 400,000 to 500,000 distinct CDR3 sequences detected, approximately 16% appear once; the ten largest clones hold less than 8.5%. The sample comprised blood, either unsorted or a sorted T cell fraction (not recorded which). These receptors were collected from a human donor who was either an allogeneic HSCT recipient or a stem cell or donor lymphocyte infusion donor (not recorded which). It is not recorded whose cells these are; they may come from a transplant donor.

This clonotype has more than one count but fewer than ten. V is TRBV15 and J is TRBJ2-7; D gene ambiguous. The CDR3 covers 14 residues. The ends were cut back, 0 bases at V and 0 bases at J, with 6 bases in the middle. Germline V gene sequence: CDR1 LNHNV, CDR2 YYDKDF (reference sequence). CDR3 nucleotides: TGTGCCACCAGCAGAGATAGGAACTCCTACGAGCAGTACTTC. Protein sequence: CATSRDRNSYEQYF.

CDR3 protein: CSARDRTAPQETQYF. For the CDR3, the DNA is TGCAGTGCTAGAGATCGAACAGCCCCACAAGAGACCCAGTACTTC. The V call is TRBV20-1, the J call TRBJ2-5; D call uncertain. Trimming took off 0 bases at V and 2 bases at J, with 13 bases between the two ends. Germline assignment: CDR1 DFQATT and CDR2 SNEGSKA (reference sequence). This CDR3 has 15 amino acids.

This clonotype was seen ten or more times. This chain joins TRBV9 and TRBJ2-3; 7 nucleotides match TRBD1. The CDR3 covers 16 residues. After removal of 4 bases from V and 1 base from J, the junction contained 9 bases not matched to a gene. From germline, CDR1 is SGDLS and CDR2 YYNGEE. DNA for the CDR3: TGTGCCAGCAGCACCACCGGACAGGAGCGCACAGATACGCAGTATTTT. Its translation: CASSTTGQERTDTQYF.

A few counts support this clonotype. The chain combines TRBV18 with TRBJ1-5; 8 nucleotides agree with TRBD1. Germline V lookup: CDR1 KGHSH, CDR2 LQKENI. V lost 6 bases to trimming and J lost 7 bases; unmatched junction nucleotides: 11. The CDR3 length is 15 residues. The DNA for the CDR3 is TGTGCCAGCTCGTATCCGGGACAGGCACCCCAGCCCCAGCATTTT. Protein: CASSYPGQAPQPQHF.

The chain joins TRBV20-1 to TRBJ2-7; 7 nucleotides align to TRBD1. The germline gives CDR1 DFQATT, CDR2 SNEGSKA (reference sequence). This CDR3 has 14 amino acids. J lost 2 bases, V lost 3 bases, and 7 bases had no gene match. CDR3 in amino acids: CSARFGTVAYEQYF. CDR3 sequence (DNA): TGCAGTGCTAGGTTTGGGACAGTCGCCTACGAGCAGTACTTC.

The gene calls are TRBV6-1 and TRBJ1-1; D uncertain. CDR1 is MNHNS, CDR2 SASEGT, per germline. This CDR3 has 15 amino acids. V lost 6 bases to trimming and J lost 4 bases, with 18 bases between them. CDR3 coding DNA: TGTGCCAGCAGACCCCGACCAGGTATAAGCACTGAAGCTTTCTTT. Protein sequence: CASRPRPGISTEAFF.

This chain joins TRBV2 and TRBJ1-1; the D gene is possibly TRBD1 (6 bases). Germline-derived CDR1 and CDR2 are SNHLY and FYNNEI. V lost 6 bases to trimming and J lost 5 bases, with 10 bases between them. This CDR3 region has 12 residues. The CDR3 DNA is TGTGCCAGCAGGGAGGACAGTACTGAAGCTTTCTTT. As protein: CASREDSTEAFF. Variable domain in full (rest from reference TRBV2 and TRBJ1-1): EPEVTQTPSHQVTQMGQEVILRCVPISNHLYFYWYRQILGQKVEFLVSFYNNEISEKSEIFDDQFSVERPDGSNFTLKIRSTKLEDSAMYFCASREDSTEAFFGQGTRLTVV.

This clonotype occurred many times. This rearrangement joins TRBV7-2 to TRBJ2-5; 11 bases are a match to TRBD2. The CDR3 has 17 amino acids. The J segment lost 5 bases and the V segment lost 5 bases, leaving 13 bases of the junction unmatched. Germline loops: CDR1 SGHTA, CDR2 FQGNSA. As DNA, the CDR3 is TGTGCCAGCAGCCCGAGACTTAGCGGGAGGGCCCGGGAGACCCAGTACTTC. This sequence encodes CASSPRLSGRARETQYF.

As to this clonotype: At one end the junction does not follow the germline gene, possibly because of a read error. The J gene is TRBJ2-7, the V gene TRBV7-7; D is undetermined. The CDR3 totals 13 residues. Germline CDR1 and CDR2: SSHAT and FNYEAQ (reference sequence). As DNA, the CDR3 is TGTGCTAGCAGCTTAACCCCTTACTACGAGCAGTACTTC. Its protein is CASSLTPYYEQYF.

This chain uses TRBV27 with TRBJ2-2, with 7 bases lining up with TRBD2. This CDR3 has 15 residues. Germline loops: CDR1 MNHEY, CDR2 SMNVEV (reference sequence). V was clipped by 6 bases and J by 4 bases; unmatched bases: 8. The CDR3: CASRSSGAGTGELFF. In DNA form, the CDR3 reads TGTGCCAGCAGGTCGAGCGGGGCCGGCACCGGGGAGCTGTTTTTT.

The chain links TRBV7-2 to TRBJ2-7, with 8 positions matching TRBD1. This CDR3 has 15 residues. V shed 1 base and J 1 base; nucleotides not matched to a gene: 3. Germline assignment: CDR1 SGHTA and CDR2 FQGNSA. As DNA, the CDR3 is TGTGCCAGCAGCTTAGACAGGGGGAGTTCCTACGAGCAGTACTTC. Amino acids: CASSLDRGSSYEQYF.

V and J are TRBV4-1 and TRBJ1-3; D uncertain. V lost 0 bases, J lost 2 bases, and 17 bases lay in between. From germline, CDR1 is MGHRA and CDR2 YSYEKL. The CDR3 length is 18 residues. The CDR3 DNA follows: TGCGCCAGCAGCCAAGACGACCCCGTTCTACCCCCTGGAAACACCATATATTTT. Translated: CASSQDDPVLPPGNTIYF.

This chain joins TRBV6-1 and TRBJ1-3, with a possible D match to TRBD1 (6 bases). Trimming removed 7 bases from V and 0 bases from J, with 13 bases in between. Germline CDR1 reads MNHNS; CDR2 reads SASEGT. There are 15 residues in the CDR3. In DNA, the CDR3 is TGTGCCAGCACCGTTCGGGGGGCCTCTGGAAACACCATATATTTT. Its protein is CASTVRGASGNTIYF.

Many counts were recorded for this clonotype. The rearrangement uses TRBV3-1 and TRBJ2-5, with 14 bases matching TRBD2. The CDR3 has 16 amino acids. The V segment lost 4 bases and the J segment 2 bases; nucleotides outside the gene matches: 3. CDR1 LGHDT and CDR2 YNNKEL come from the germline V gene (reference sequence). CDR3 region: CASSLRLAGGQETQYF. The CDR3 DNA is TGTGCCAGCAGCCTCCGACTAGCGGGGGGGCAAGAGACCCAGTACTTC.

The chain employs TRBV28 and TRBJ2-7; no definite D call. Per the germline V gene, CDR1 is MDHEN and CDR2 is SYDVKM. Trimming cost V 2 bases and J 5 bases, with 4 bases left between them. The CDR3 loop spans 11 amino acids. The DNA of the CDR3 is TGTGCCAGCAGTTTAGACCACGAGCAGTACTTC. Residues: CASSLDHEQYF.

The chain's CDR3 is CASSLDLGVGTDTQYF. CDR3 nucleotide sequence: TGTGCCAGCAGCTTAGACCTCGGAGTGGGCACAGATACGCAGTATTTT. The rearrangement links TRBV11-2 to TRBJ2-3; D not certain. Trimming shortened V by 0 bases and J by 1 base, and 11 bases separated the two germline ends. CDR1 is SGHAT and CDR2 is FQNNGV in the germline V gene. The CDR3 has 16 residues.

Ten or more counts support this clonotype. This chain connects TRBV12-3 or TRBV12-4 to TRBJ1-6; no clear D. Trimming shortened V by 6 bases and J by 6 bases, and 6 bases separated the two germline ends. The CDR3 sequence is 12 residues long. Here the CDR3 DNA reads TGTGCCAGCAGCGAACCTAATTCACCCCTCCACTTT. Protein product: CASSEPNSPLHF.

This clonotype showed up just a few times. This sequence joins TRBV7-9 and TRBJ2-1, with 7 bases aligning to TRBD2. Germline V gives CDR1 SEHNR, CDR2 FQNEAQ (reference sequence). The CDR3 is 14 amino acids. V lost 4 bases, J lost 4 bases, and 4 bases stayed unmatched. The CDR3 protein is CASSSLAVYNEQFF. DNA for the CDR3: TGTGCCAGCAGCTCGCTAGCGGTATACAATGAGCAGTTCTTC.

Ten or more counts support this clonotype. This chain links TRBV7-2 with TRBJ2-3; a weak D match, TRBD2 (5 bases). V was pared by 7 bases and J by 4 bases, with 15 bases between. This CDR3 has 14 residues. CDR1 is SGHTA and CDR2 is FQGNSA in the germline V gene. The CDR3 here is CASTGSRRSDTQYF. DNA for the CDR3: TGTGCCAGCACCGGCTCCCGGAGGTCAGATACGCAGTATTTT. Variable domain in full (rest from reference TRBV7-2 and TRBJ2-3): GAGVSQSPSNKVTEKGKDVELRCDPISGHTALYWYRQSLGQGLEFLIYFQGNSAPDKSGLPSDRFSAERTGGSVSTLTIQRTQQEDSAVYLCASTGSRRSDTQYFGPGTRLTVL.

This clonotype has only one observation. The chain recombines TRBV5-1 with TRBJ2-7; 9 nucleotides line up with TRBD2. The CDR3 sequence is 15 residues long. CDR1 and CDR2 (germline): SGHRS, YFSETQ. V lost 1 base to trimming and J lost 0 bases; unmatched junction nucleotides: 2. This chain's CDR3 is CASSLSSGTSYEQYF. DNA for the CDR3: TGCGCCAGCAGCTTGTCTAGCGGGACCTCCTACGAGCAGTACTTC.

This rearrangement joins TRBV4-2 to TRBJ2-2; D unresolved. Germline-derived CDR1 and CDR2 are LGHNA and YNFKEQ. Trimming removed 0 bases from V and 2 bases from J, with 16 bases in between. The CDR3 contains 18 residues. The CDR3 loop reads CASSQDEAVRLNTGELFF. CDR3 DNA sequence: TGTGCCAGCAGCCAAGATGAGGCGGTCAGGCTTAACACCGGGGAGCTGTTTTTT.

This sequence joins TRBV6-1 and TRBJ1-5, with 7 bases identical to TRBD1. The V segment lost 3 bases and the J segment 7 bases; nucleotides outside the gene matches: 6. The germline gives CDR1 MNHNS, CDR2 SASEGT. The CDR3 has 14 residues. CDR3 loop: CASSDDRVGQPQHF. In DNA form, the CDR3 reads TGTGCCAGCAGTGACGACAGGGTTGGGCAGCCCCAGCATTTT.

The chain uses TRBV20-1 and TRBJ1-5, with 9 bases fitting TRBD1. Trimming removed 5 bases from V and 0 bases from J; junction bases left unmatched: 2. The CDR3 spans 14 residues. Germline lookup yields CDR1 DFQATT and CDR2 SNEGSKA (reference sequence). In DNA, the CDR3 is TGCAGTGCTCAGACAGGGGGTAGCAATCAGCCCCAGCATTTT. It codes for CSAQTGGSNQPQHF.

The chain combines TRBV7-8 with TRBJ2-3, with 7 bases lining up with TRBD2. With V trimmed by 5 bases and J by 8 bases, 4 bases remained unmatched. Germline CDR1 SGHVS, CDR2 FQNEAQ. The CDR3 totals 12 residues. Here the CDR3 reads CASSPSGTTQYF. CDR3 in DNA: TGTGCCAGCAGCCCCAGCGGGACTACGCAGTATTTT.

The chain has TRBV4-3 and TRBJ2-1, with D perhaps matching TRBD1 (8 bases). Trimming pared 4 bases from V and 4 bases from J, leaving 20 bases between. Germline lookup yields CDR1 LGHNA and CDR2 YSLEER. This CDR3 has 17 amino acids. The CDR3 reads CASSPTGGVVKYNEQFF. The CDR3 coding sequence is TGCGCCAGCAGCCCAACAGGGGGGGTAGTGAAGTACAATGAGCAGTTCTTC.

Many counts were recorded for this clonotype. The chain recombines TRBV9 with TRBJ2-6, with no clear D. The V end lost 4 bases, the J end lost 4 bases, and 9 bases lay between the germline ends. CDR1 is SGDLS and CDR2 is YYNGEE in the germline V gene. The CDR3 runs to 14 residues. The CDR3 nucleotides are TGTGCCAGCAGCCATAGAGCCGGGGCCAACGTCCTGACTTTC. This codes for CASSHRAGANVLTF.